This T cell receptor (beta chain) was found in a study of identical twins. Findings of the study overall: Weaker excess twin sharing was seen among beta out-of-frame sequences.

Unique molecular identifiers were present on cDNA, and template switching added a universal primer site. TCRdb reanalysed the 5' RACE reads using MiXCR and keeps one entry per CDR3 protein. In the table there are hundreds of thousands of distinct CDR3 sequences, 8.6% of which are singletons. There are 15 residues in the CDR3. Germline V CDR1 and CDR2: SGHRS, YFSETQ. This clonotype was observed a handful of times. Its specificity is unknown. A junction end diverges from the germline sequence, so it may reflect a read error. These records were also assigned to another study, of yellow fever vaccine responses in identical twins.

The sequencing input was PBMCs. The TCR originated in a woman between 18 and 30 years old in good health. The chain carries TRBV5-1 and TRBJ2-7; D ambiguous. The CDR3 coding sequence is TGTGACCAAATACCACTTGGCATGAATCCCTACGAGCAGTACTTC. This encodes CDQIPLGMNPYEQYF.